Shown below are 20 T cell receptor beta chains from a single sample sequenced in a study of cytomegalovirus exposure and HLA in healthy donors. Use of 60 Vbeta and 13 Jbeta primers characterized the PCR. TCRdb keeps only in-frame clones here, not all; method: immunoSEQ multiplex PCR. In the table there are about 180,000 clones, about 80% of which are singletons. The sample taken for sequencing was PBMCs. The receptors come from a woman younger than 45 in good health and CMV-seronegative.

The chain recombines TRBV6-5 with TRBJ2-5, with TRBD1 identical over 9 bases. Judging by the DNA end, TRBJ2-7 fits better; the J call may be wrong. Looked up from germline, CDR1 is MNHEY and CDR2 is SVGAGI. The CDR3 runs 14 residues. CDR3 region: CASSYLDRGSEQYF. For the CDR3, the DNA is TGTGCCAGCAGTTACTTGGACAGGGGTTCCGAGCAGTACTTC.

This chain links TRBV19 with TRBJ2-7; 9 nucleotides match TRBD2. In germline, CDR1 is LNHDA, CDR2 SQIVND (reference sequence). Trimming took 6 bases from V and 0 from J; bases not matched to a gene: 9. This CDR3 region has 16 residues. The CDR3 nucleotides are TGTGCCAGTAGGACTCAGGCGGGAGGGTCCTCCTACGAGCAGTACTTC. Translating it yields CASRTQAGGSSYEQYF.

V and J are TRBV27 and TRBJ2-7, with D possibly matching TRBD1 (5 bases). Per germline, CDR1 MNHEY and CDR2 SMNVEV (reference sequence). Trimming removed 3 bases at V and 4 bases at J, with 10 bases between. The CDR3 is 13 amino acids. CDR3 DNA sequence: TGTGCCAGCAGTTTTGGCAGGGTTTACGAGCAGTACTTC. This codes for CASSFGRVYEQYF.

This sequence joins TRBV13 and TRBJ2-7; no definite D call. The germline CDR1 and CDR2 sequences are PRHDT and FYEKMQ (reference sequence). The CDR3 runs to 14 residues. Trimming shortened V by 5 bases and J by 0 bases, and 11 bases separated the two germline ends. The CDR3 here is CASSAILRSYEQYF. Here the CDR3 DNA reads TGTGCCAGCAGCGCCATACTACGCTCCTACGAGCAGTACTTC.

This sequence joins TRBV5-1 and TRBJ2-3, with a tentative D call TRBD2 (5 bases). The germline V and J ends were trimmed by 2 bases and 3 bases, with 10 bases remaining between them. There are 14 residues in the CDR3. CDR1 and CDR2 (germline): SGHRS, YFSETQ. This chain's CDR3 is CASSFWEPTDTQYF. CDR3 coding DNA: TGCGCCAGCAGCTTCTGGGAGCCGACAGATACGCAGTATTTT.

Concerning this clone: A junction boundary mismatches the germline segment, possibly from a read error. Written as DNA, the CDR3 is TGCGCCAGCAGCCACCCCCGGGACGGAGGGGCCAACGGCCTGACTTTC. Its translation is CASSHPRDGGANGLTF. The rearrangement joins TRBV4-3 to TRBJ2-6, with a weak D call TRBD2 (6 bases). Germline assignment: CDR1 LGHNA and CDR2 YSLEER. The CDR3 extends over 16 amino acids.

V gene TRBV7-3 combines with J gene TRBJ2-3; D may be TRBD2 (6 bases). The CDR3 spans 16 residues. V was cut by 1 base and J by 0 bases, with 11 bases left in between. CDR1 and CDR2 (germline): SGHTA, FQGTGA. This CDR3 reads CASSLMGSGSTDTQYF. The CDR3 coding sequence is TGTGCCAGCAGCTTAATGGGTAGCGGAAGCACAGATACGCAGTATTTT.

V usage is TRBV4-1 and J usage is TRBJ2-1; 8 bases are shared with TRBD2. The ends lost 0 bases at V and 2 bases at J; junction bases unmatched: 6. CDR1 MGHRA and CDR2 YSYEKL come from the germline V gene. CDR3 length: 17 residues. The chain's CDR3 is CASSQETSGGPYNEQFF. In DNA, the CDR3 is TGCGCCAGCAGCCAAGAAACTAGCGGAGGGCCCTACAATGAGCAGTTCTTC.

J is TRBJ2-1 and V is TRBV2; 10 nucleotides match TRBD1. The CDR3 is 16 residues long. Trimming cost V 4 bases and J 4 bases; bases outside gene matches: 7. Germline V gene data show CDR1 as SNHLY and CDR2 as FYNNEI. This CDR3 reads CASSGPRDRGYNEQFF. The DNA for the CDR3 is TGTGCCAGCAGTGGCCCCCGGGACAGGGGTTACAATGAGCAGTTCTTC.

This chain links TRBV6-1 with TRBJ1-2; TRBD1 is a possible D gene (6 bases). The CDR3 loop spans 15 amino acids. CDR1 is MNHNS, CDR2 SASEGT, per germline. V lost 2 bases and J lost 5, with 15 bases in between. The CDR3 loop reads CASSEIGGAGYGYTF. The CDR3 region has the DNA TGTGCCAGCAGTGAAATTGGGGGCGCAGGATATGGCTACACCTTC.

The chain links TRBV10-3 to TRBJ2-3, with 7 bases fitting TRBD1. The CDR3 extends over 17 amino acids. The germline V gene has CDR1 ENHRY and CDR2 SYGVKD. V lost 6 bases and J lost 2; bases outside the gene matches: 14. CDR3 DNA: TGTGCCATCAGCAGTGAGCCTCCCGGGACAGCCACAGATACGCAGTATTTT. Protein product: CAISSEPPGTATDTQYF.

The chain links TRBV7-3 to TRBJ2-1; D gene uncertain. CDR1 SGHTA and CDR2 FQGTGA come from the germline V gene. V was clipped by 4 bases and J by 4 bases, with 8 bases between them. This CDR3 region has 13 residues. CDR3 amino acids: CASSSAAYNEQFF. The CDR3 DNA sequence: TGTGCCAGCAGCTCCGCCGCGTACAATGAGCAGTTCTTC.

The rearrangement uses TRBV28 and TRBJ1-1, with D possibly TRBD1 on 5 matching bases. Trimming took off 2 bases at V and 2 bases at J, with 18 bases between the two ends. Germline CDR1 is MDHEN and CDR2 is SYDVKM. The CDR3 covers 17 residues. This chain's CDR3 is CASSLNPGHLTNTEAFF. The CDR3 DNA is TGTGCCAGCAGTTTAAACCCCGGACACCTTACAAACACTGAAGCTTTCTTT.

In its sample, this clone was seen a few times. This rearrangement joins TRBV6-5 to TRBJ2-5; possible D gene TRBD2, 6 bases. This CDR3 has 12 residues. Trimming took 5 bases from V and 5 from J, leaving 9 bases between them. Per germline, CDR1 MNHEY and CDR2 SVGAGI. The CDR3 coding sequence is TGTGCCAGCAGTACCGCGGGGGAGACCCAGTACTTC. Its translation is CASSTAGETQYF.

The rearrangement uses TRBV11-2 and TRBJ2-3; 9 bases align to TRBD1. The V segment lost 2 bases and the J segment 3 bases; nucleotides outside the gene matches: 3. The CDR3 length is 15 residues. Per germline, CDR1 SGHAT and CDR2 FQNNGV. The CDR3 loop reads CASSLLGQGTDTQYF. CDR3 nucleotides: TGTGCCAGCAGCTTACTGGGACAGGGTACAGATACGCAGTATTTT.

On this clone: A read error may produce the germline difference seen at one junction end. This chain joins TRBV9 and TRBJ2-4; 12 bases are shared with TRBD2. CDR1 is SGDLS and CDR2 is YYNGEE in the germline V gene. CDR3 size: 21 residues. For the CDR3, the DNA is TGTGCCAGCAGCGTAGTGCAAGCGGTTACTAGCGGGAGGTTTGCCAAAAACAGTCAGTACTTC. This encodes CASSVVQAVTSGRFAKNSQYF.

This sequence joins TRBV7-8 and TRBJ2-3, with 7 positions matching TRBD1. From germline, CDR1 is SGHVS and CDR2 FQNEAQ. Trimming removed 1 base from V and 2 bases from J; junction bases left unmatched: 3. The CDR3 loop spans 15 amino acids. The CDR3 spells CASSLGQGDTDTQYF. CDR3 coding DNA: TGTGCCAGCAGCTTAGGGCAGGGGGACACAGATACGCAGTATTTT.

This chain uses TRBV10-3 with TRBJ1-5; 8 bases map to TRBD1. The CDR3 length is 15 residues. CDR1 is ENHRY and CDR2 is SYGVKD in the germline V gene. V gave up 5 bases and J gave up 2 bases; unmatched junction bases: 5. The CDR3 region has the DNA TGTGCCATCAGTCTTGGACAGGGAGGCAATCAGCCCCAGCATTTT. Its translation is CAISLGQGGNQPQHF.

The chain has TRBV28 and TRBJ1-5; possibly TRBD1 for D (5 bases). Per germline, CDR1 MDHEN and CDR2 SYDVKM. V shed 0 bases and J shed 3 bases, with 9 bases lying between them. The CDR3 totals 15 residues. CDR3 nucleotides: TGTGCCAGCAGTTTATGGGGGGGAAACAATCAGCCCCAGCATTTT. Its translation: CASSLWGGNNQPQHF. The full variable domain, with the rest looked up from reference TRBV28 and TRBJ1-5, is DVKVTQSSRYLVKRTGEKVFLECVQDMDHENMFWYRQDPGLGLRLIYFSYDVKMKEKGDIPEGYSVSREKKERFSLILESASTNQTSMYLCASSLWGGNNQPQHFGDGTRLSIL.

The CDR3 bases are TGTGCCAGTAGACCCTCGGAGGGGCGCGCGAACACTGAAGCTTTCTTT. Residues: CASRPSEGRANTEAFF. J is TRBJ1-1 and V is TRBV19, with D maybe TRBD1 (5 bases). Germline CDR1 is LNHDA and CDR2 is SQIVND (reference sequence). This CDR3 is 16 amino acids long. Trimming cost V 6 bases and J 1 base, with 18 bases left between them.